The 17 T cell receptor beta chains below were found in one sample sequenced in a study of blood T cell repertoires in COVID-19. Sequencing was performed with immunoSEQ multiplex PCR; in TCRdb, only in-frame clones are kept and a portion is missing. The table lists approximately 300,000 clones, approximately 85% of them singletons. Sequencing used peripheral blood. Receptors were obtained from a human donor with COVID-19, enrolled during active disease. The donor label of this sample is uncertain.

The CDR3 here is CASSQGQADGYEKLFF. As DNA, the CDR3 is TGTGCCAGCTCACAGGGGCAGGCGGACGGATATGAAAAACTGTTTTTT. The rearrangement uses TRBV18 and TRBJ1-4; perhaps TRBD1 as D (5 bases). This CDR3 region has 16 residues. CDR1 is KGHSH, CDR2 LQKENI, per germline. Trimming cost V 4 bases and J 6 bases, with 18 bases left between them.

V usage is TRBV5-1 and J usage is TRBJ1-3, with 11 bases that match TRBD1. From germline, CDR1 is SGHRS and CDR2 YFSETQ. The CDR3 spans 14 residues. After removal of 4 bases from V and 7 bases from J, the junction contained 4 bases not matched to a gene. CDR3 loop: CASSLDRGPNTIYF. Written as DNA, the CDR3 is TGCGCCAGCAGCCTGGACAGGGGGCCTAACACCATATATTTT.

This clone has a handful of counts. The chain joins TRBV5-6 to TRBJ2-7; the match to TRBD1 covers 9 bases. The V and J ends lost 4 bases and 2 bases, in that order; junction bases with no gene match: 4. Germline CDR1 SGHDT, CDR2 YYEEEE. CDR3 length: 14 residues. Here the CDR3 reads CASSRGQGAYEQYF. The CDR3 DNA reads as TGTGCCAGCAGCAGGGGACAGGGAGCCTACGAGCAGTACTTC. Based on the CDR3 plus reference TRBV5-6 and TRBJ2-7, the full variable domain is DAGVTQSPTHLIKTRGQQVTLRCSPKSGHDTVSWYQQALGQGPQFIFQYYEEEERQRGNFPDRFSGHQFPNYSSELNVNALLLGDSALYLCASSRGQGAYEQYFGPGTRLTVT.

The rearrangement joins TRBV28 to TRBJ2-7; D is perhaps TRBD1 (5 bases). The CDR3 consists of 14 residues. Trimming shortened V by 8 bases and J by 5 bases, and 19 bases separated the two germline ends. CDR1 and CDR2 (germline): MDHEN, SYDVKM. As DNA, the CDR3 is TGTGCCAGCTCCCGACAGTGGGGCAGGGACGAGCAGTACTTC. Protein: CASSRQWGRDEQYF.

The chain uses TRBV5-4 and TRBJ1-2; TRBD1 matches at 7 bases. In germline, CDR1 is SGHNT, CDR2 YYREEE (reference sequence). The J segment lost 2 bases and the V segment lost 5 bases, leaving 9 bases of the junction unmatched. The CDR3 runs to 15 residues. The CDR3 bases are TGTGCCAGCAGTTCCACAGGGGTTATAAACTATGGCTACACCTTC. Translating it yields CASSSTGVINYGYTF.

This clone was seen a few times. The genes are TRBV5-6 and TRBJ1-3; D not resolved. The CDR3 covers 15 residues. CDR1 SGHDT and CDR2 YYEEEE come from the germline V gene. Trimming cost V 4 bases and J 0 bases, with 11 bases left between them. The CDR3, as DNA: TGTGCCAGCAGCCCAAAGGACTACTCTGGAAACACCATATATTTT. This gives the protein CASSPKDYSGNTIYF.

The J gene is TRBJ1-1, the V gene TRBV6-5; D may be TRBD1 (5 bases). This CDR3 is 10 amino acids long. The V gene's germline CDR1 is MNHEY and CDR2 SVGAGI. V lost 8 bases to trimming and J lost 6 bases, with 7 bases between them. The CDR3 here is CASRGAEAFF. The CDR3 DNA reads TGTGCCAGCCGGGGGGCTGAAGCTTTCTTT.

V usage is TRBV5-1 and J usage is TRBJ2-7; D perhaps matches TRBD1 (6 bases). Trimming took off 0 bases at V and 7 bases at J, with 14 bases between the two ends. Per germline, CDR1 SGHRS and CDR2 YFSETQ. The CDR3 is 14 residues long. CDR3 in amino acids: CASSLGDTREEQYF. The DNA of the CDR3 is TGCGCCAGCAGCTTGGGGGACACCCGAGAGGAGCAGTACTTC. The whole variable domain, filled in from reference TRBV5-1 and TRBJ2-7, reads KAGVTQTPRYLIKTRGQQVTLSCSPISGHRSVSWYQQTPGQGLQFLFEYFSETQRNKGNFPGRFSGRQFSNSRSEMNVSTLELGDSALYLCASSLGDTREEQYFGPGTRLTVT.

The rearrangement uses TRBV28 and TRBJ1-2; D is ambiguous. The V gene lost 3 bases and the J gene lost 6 bases, with 8 bases spanning the gap. Germline CDR1 and CDR2: MDHEN and SYDVKM. The CDR3 extends over 12 amino acids. The CDR3 sequence: CASSFRGDGYTF. DNA for the CDR3: TGTGCCAGCAGTTTTCGCGGAGATGGCTACACCTTC.

The V call is TRBV27, the J call TRBJ1-2; no reliable D call. Trimming left V 3 bases short and J 5 bases short, with 10 bases between. The CDR3 loop spans 13 amino acids. Germline loops: CDR1 MNHEY, CDR2 SMNVEV (reference sequence). CDR3 sequence (DNA): TGTGCCAGCAGTTTGGGCAGGCAATATGGCTACACCTTC. Translation gives CASSLGRQYGYTF.

The chain carries TRBV27 and TRBJ1-1; D ambiguous. CDR1 is MNHEY, CDR2 SMNVEV, per germline (reference sequence). The CDR3 contains 15 residues. V dropped 4 bases and J dropped 2 bases, with 14 bases sitting between them. The CDR3, as DNA: TGTGCCAGCAGTTCCCCGAGTCCCTTTAACACTGAAGCTTTCTTT. This sequence encodes CASSSPSPFNTEAFF.

The chain has TRBV15 and TRBJ1-1; D ambiguous. CDR1 and CDR2 from the germline V gene are LNHNV and YYDKDF (reference sequence). V was clipped by 0 bases and J by 3 bases, with 11 bases between them. This CDR3 is 15 amino acids long. CDR3 protein: CATSRDLRRDTEAFF. The DNA for the CDR3 is TGTGCCACCAGCAGAGATCTTCGGAGGGACACTGAAGCTTTCTTT. The whole variable domain, filled in from reference TRBV15 and TRBJ1-1, reads DAMVIQNPRYQVTQFGKPVTLSCSQTLNHNVMYWYQQKSSQAPKLLFHYYDKDFNNEADTPDNFQSRRPNTSFCFLDIRSPGLGDTAMYLCATSRDLRRDTEAFFGQGTRLTVV.

The chain recombines TRBV7-2 with TRBJ2-5, with TRBD1 matching over 8 bases. With V trimmed by 2 bases and J by 5 bases, 4 bases remained unmatched. Looked up from germline, CDR1 is SGHTA and CDR2 is FQGNSA. The CDR3 sequence is 14 residues long. The CDR3 DNA reads as TGTGCCAGCAGCTTATGGACAGGGTTGGAGACCCAGTACTTC. As protein: CASSLWTGLETQYF.

The chain uses TRBV6-5 and TRBJ1-1, with D perhaps TRBD1 (6 bases). Germline V CDR1 and CDR2: MNHEY, SVGAGI. V lost 4 bases to trimming and J lost 5 bases, with 11 bases between them. The CDR3 has 13 residues. The CDR3 reads CASSLTGVTEAFF. The CDR3 DNA reads TGTGCCAGCAGTTTGACAGGAGTTACTGAAGCTTTCTTT.

CDR3 region: CASSLGTSGSAYNEQFF. In nucleotides, the CDR3 is TGCGCCAGCAGCCTAGGGACTAGCGGTAGTGCCTACAATGAGCAGTTCTTC. The V call is TRBV5-1, the J call TRBJ2-1, with TRBD2 matching 11 bases. V shed 4 bases and J 2 bases; nucleotides not matched to a gene: 8. The germline V gene has CDR1 SGHRS and CDR2 YFSETQ. This CDR3 is built from 17 residues.

The rearrangement uses TRBV10-3 and TRBJ2-1, with 8 positions matching TRBD2. Germline CDR1 ENHRY, CDR2 SYGVKD. The CDR3 extends over 16 amino acids. V gave up 2 bases and J gave up 4 bases; unmatched junction bases: 7. The CDR3 reads CAISENSLAGYNEQFF. In DNA form, the CDR3 reads TGTGCCATCAGTGAGAATTCCCTAGCGGGTTACAATGAGCAGTTCTTC.

The gene calls are TRBV6-5 and TRBJ1-2, with TRBD1 matching 9 bases. This CDR3 is built from 15 residues. After removal of 0 bases from V and 7 bases from J, the junction contained 6 bases not matched to a gene. Looked up from germline, CDR1 is MNHEY and CDR2 is SVGAGI. The CDR3 coding sequence is TGTGCCAGCAGTTACTCCCCCGGGACAGGGACTGGCTACACCTTC. It yields the protein CASSYSPGTGTGYTF.